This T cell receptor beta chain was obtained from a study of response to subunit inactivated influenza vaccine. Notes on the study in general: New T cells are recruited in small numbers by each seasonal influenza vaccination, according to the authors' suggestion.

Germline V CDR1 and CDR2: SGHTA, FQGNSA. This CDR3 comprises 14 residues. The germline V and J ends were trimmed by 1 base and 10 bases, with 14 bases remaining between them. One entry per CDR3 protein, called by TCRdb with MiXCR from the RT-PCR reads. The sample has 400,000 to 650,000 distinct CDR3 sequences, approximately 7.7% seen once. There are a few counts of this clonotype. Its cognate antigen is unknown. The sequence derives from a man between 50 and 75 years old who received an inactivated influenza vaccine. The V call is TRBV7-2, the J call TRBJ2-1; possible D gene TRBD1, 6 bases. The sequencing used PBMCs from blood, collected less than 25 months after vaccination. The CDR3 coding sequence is TGTGCCAGCAGCTTAGGGATACGAAGGGGGGAGCAGTTCTTC. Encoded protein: CASSLGIRRGEQFF.